Each of the 26 T cell receptor beta chains below was sequenced from the same sample in a study of blood T cell repertoires in COVID-19. Produced via immunoSEQ multiplex PCR; TCRdb's table is partial and in-frame only. The sample has hundreds of thousands of clones, 84% seen once; the top ten hold approximately 6.2%. The sample taken for sequencing was PBMCs or T cells enriched from blood (not recorded which). These receptors were obtained from a woman aged 40 to 50 who had recovered from COVID-19.

This clone was seen a handful of times. The V gene is TRBV30, the J gene TRBJ1-1, with D possibly TRBD1 on 6 matching bases. CDR1 and CDR2 from the germline V gene are GTSNPN and SVGIG (reference sequence). The CDR3 has 12 residues. V shed 3 bases and J shed 5 bases, with 10 bases lying between them. The chain's CDR3 is CAWSGQTTEAFF. For the CDR3, the DNA is TGTGCCTGGAGCGGACAGACGACTGAAGCTTTCTTT.

This sequence joins TRBV29-1 and TRBJ2-1, with 7 bases fitting TRBD1. The CDR3 totals 16 residues. Trimming at V came to 5 bases and at J to 0 bases, leaving 10 bases not matched to a gene. CDR1 is SQVTM and CDR2 is ANQGSEA in the germline V gene. This CDR3 is CSVFTGTASSYNEQFF. In nucleotides, the CDR3 is TGCAGCGTTTTCACCGGGACAGCAAGCTCCTACAATGAGCAGTTCTTC.

This chain uses TRBV14 with TRBJ1-3, with 9 bases fitting TRBD1. Germline V gene sequence: CDR1 SGHDN, CDR2 FVKESK. V lost 3 bases and J lost 0; bases outside the gene matches: 9. The CDR3 loop spans 18 amino acids. The CDR3, as DNA: TGTGCCAGCAGCCAGATCTTGGGGACAGGGTACTCTGGAAACACCATATATTTT. It encodes CASSQILGTGYSGNTIYF.

V and J are TRBV15 and TRBJ2-3, with TRBD2 identical over 7 bases. V was pared by 8 bases and J by 4 bases, with 9 bases of the junction left unmatched. This CDR3 has 14 amino acids. Germline values: CDR1 LNHNV, CDR2 YYDKDF (reference sequence). The CDR3: CATGVTGGSDTQYF. The CDR3 DNA reads TGTGCCACCGGGGTGACGGGAGGATCAGATACGCAGTATTTT.

This clone was counted only a few times. The chain links TRBV11-2 to TRBJ2-7, with a possible D match to TRBD1 (5 bases). This CDR3 has 13 residues. The V end lost 4 bases, the J end lost 3 bases, and 10 bases lay between the germline ends. CDR1 and CDR2 from the germline V gene are SGHAT and FQNNGV. The CDR3 is CASSSTGYYEQYF. CDR3 nucleotide sequence: TGTGCCAGCAGCTCTACAGGTTACTACGAGCAGTACTTC.

This chain joins TRBV18 and TRBJ1-1; D gene uncertain. The CDR3 loop spans 13 amino acids. Trimming pared 8 bases from V and 3 bases from J, leaving 13 bases between. Germline V gene sequence: CDR1 KGHSH, CDR2 LQKENI. This CDR3 is CASNPKRDTEAFF. In DNA, the CDR3 is TGTGCCAGCAATCCAAAGAGGGACACTGAAGCTTTCTTT.

The CDR3 nucleotides are TGTGCCAGCAGTCCAAGACAGGGAGCCTCAATATATGGCTACACCTTC. This encodes CASSPRQGASIYGYTF. The rearrangement uses TRBV27 and TRBJ1-2; 7 positions match TRBD1. Germline V CDR1 and CDR2: MNHEY, SMNVEV (reference sequence). This CDR3 spans 16 amino acids. J was trimmed by 5 bases and V by 5 bases; bases with no gene match: 14.

The chain uses TRBV10-3 and TRBJ1-2; no firm D call. The ends were cut back, 2 bases at V and 7 bases at J, with 8 bases in the middle. CDR1 is ENHRY and CDR2 is SYGVKD in the germline V gene. The CDR3 consists of 12 residues. CDR3 bases: TGTGCCATCAGTGAGGTTCTAACTGGCTACACCTTC. It is translated as CAISEVLTGYTF.

The genes are TRBV27 and TRBJ2-1; TRBD2 matches 13 bases. The germline V gene has CDR1 MNHEY and CDR2 SMNVEV (reference sequence). The CDR3 sequence is 20 residues long. V lost 5 bases and J lost 3; bases outside the gene matches: 16. In DNA form, the CDR3 reads TGTGCCAGCAGTCAACCCCGTGGACTAGCGGGAGCCCAGGTCTACAATGAGCAGTTCTTC. This encodes CASSQPRGLAGAQVYNEQFF.

The V gene is TRBV4-3, the J gene TRBJ2-2; D unclear. This CDR3 contains 14 residues. V was pared by 2 bases and J by 1 base, with 5 bases between. Germline V gene data show CDR1 as LGHNA and CDR2 as YSLEER. CDR3 region: CASSQQMNTGELFF. DNA of the CDR3: TGCGCCAGCAGCCAACAAATGAACACCGGGGAGCTGTTTTTT.

The chain carries TRBV5-4 and TRBJ1-2; tentative D call: TRBD1 (6 bases). Per germline, CDR1 SGHNT and CDR2 YYREEE (reference sequence). The V and J ends lost 5 bases and 4 bases respectively, with 21 bases between them. This CDR3 is built from 16 residues. The CDR3, as DNA: TGTGCCAGCAGATCCGCGGGGGGCAGGCGGAGCTATGGCTACACCTTC. Translating gives CASRSAGGRRSYGYTF.

The chain is built from TRBV18 and TRBJ2-7; TRBD2 is a possible D gene (5 bases). Trimming removed 2 bases at V and 1 base at J, with 6 bases between. CDR1 is KGHSH, CDR2 LQKENI, per germline. The CDR3 consists of 13 residues. CDR3 protein: CASSPTGSYEQYV. As DNA, the CDR3 is TGTGCCAGCTCACCAACGGGATCCTACGAGCAGTACGTC.

In this sample, this clone turned up once. This chain joins TRBV27 and TRBJ2-1; 13 bases are shared with TRBD2. Germline V CDR1 and CDR2: MNHEY, SMNVEV (reference sequence). J lost 7 bases, V lost 0 bases, and 9 bases had no gene match. This CDR3 is 18 amino acids long. CDR3 nucleotide sequence: TGTGCCAGCAGTTTATCCTGGACTAGCGGGAGTCTGGGTAATGAGCAGTTCTTC. Its translation: CASSLSWTSGSLGNEQFF.

The chain links TRBV19 to TRBJ2-5; TRBD2 matches 14 bases. The J segment lost 6 bases and the V segment lost 5 bases, leaving 5 bases of the junction unmatched. This CDR3 comprises 15 residues. From germline, CDR1 is LNHDA and CDR2 SQIVND (reference sequence). The DNA of the CDR3 is TGTGCCAGTAGTGACGGGACTAGCGGGAGACAGACCCAGTACTTC. It yields the protein CASSDGTSGRQTQYF.

V gene TRBV7-6 combines with J gene TRBJ1-4; D is undetermined. CDR1 SGHVS and CDR2 FNYEAQ come from the germline V gene. Trimming stripped 5 bases from V and 7 bases from J, with 17 bases between. CDR3 length equals 15 residues. CDR3 nucleotides: TGTGCCAGCAGCACCACTCGGGTGTTGAGTGAAAAACTGTTTTTT. It codes for CASSTTRVLSEKLFF.

This clone showed up just a few times. This chain links TRBV12-5 with TRBJ2-5; the D gene is possibly TRBD2 (6 bases). CDR3 length: 14 amino acids. Between the trimmed V and J ends, which lost 5 bases and 5 bases, there was a span of 15 bases. The germline CDR1 and CDR2 sequences are LGHNT and FRNRAP. The DNA for the CDR3 is TGTGCTAGTGGTGGGACTTTGCTGGGGGAGACCCAGTACTTC. It specifies CASGGTLLGETQYF.

This clone showed up just once. The rearrangement links TRBV29-1 to TRBJ2-2, with 8 bases lining up with TRBD1. In germline, CDR1 is SQVTM, CDR2 ANQGSEA. J gave up 3 bases and V 5 bases, and 2 bases lay outside the gene matches. The CDR3 runs to 13 residues. The chain's CDR3 is CSVRTGHTGELFF. The CDR3 DNA sequence: TGCAGCGTTCGGACAGGGCACACCGGGGAGCTGTTTTTT.

V is TRBV18 and J is TRBJ1-6, with TRBD1 identical over 7 bases. Germline V gene sequence: CDR1 KGHSH, CDR2 LQKENI. Trimming cost V 3 bases and J 7 bases; bases outside gene matches: 6. The CDR3 loop spans 15 amino acids. The CDR3 sequence is CASSPQQGTNSPLHF. CDR3 in DNA: TGTGCCAGCTCACCTCAACAGGGGACAAATTCACCCCTCCACTTT.

V gene TRBV11-3 combines with J gene TRBJ1-1; possible D gene TRBD1, 5 bases. The CDR3 covers 14 residues. V lost 5 bases and J lost 4, with 14 bases in between. Germline V gene data show CDR1 as SGHNT and CDR2 as YENEEA. CDR3 amino acids: CASSLLAGPTEAFF. For the CDR3, the DNA is TGTGCCAGCAGCCTGCTGGCAGGGCCCACTGAAGCTTTCTTT.

Only one count was recorded for this clone. A read error is possible here, since a much larger clone lies one base away. Other DNA sequences in the same sample also yield this CDR3. The chain employs TRBV5-4 and TRBJ1-1, with a weak D call TRBD1 (5 bases). CDR3 size: 13 residues. V was trimmed by 4 bases and J by 0 bases, leaving 7 bases between them. CDR1 is SGHNT, CDR2 YYREEE, per germline (reference sequence). The CDR3 nucleotides read TGTGCCAGCAGCCAGACAGTGAACACTGAAGCTTTCTTT. This translates into CASSQTVNTEAFF.

This clone was found once. The chain is built from TRBV19 and TRBJ2-1; D call uncertain. The CDR3 covers 16 residues. Trimming took 3 bases from V and 0 from J, leaving 12 bases between them. The germline V gene has CDR1 LNHDA and CDR2 SQIVND (reference sequence). The CDR3, as DNA: TGTGCCAGTAGTATGGTCCCCGAGAGCTCCTACAATGAGCAGTTCTTC. Residues: CASSMVPESSYNEQFF. Variable domain in full (rest from reference TRBV19 and TRBJ2-1): DGGITQSPKYLFRKEGQNVTLSCEQNLNHDAMYWYRQDPGQGLRLIYYSQIVNDFQKGDIAEGYSVSREKKESFPLTVTSAQKNPTAFYLCASSMVPESSYNEQFFGPGTRLTVL.

The CDR3 DNA follows: TGTGCCAGCAGCCAAGTCGCAGGAATTAATTCACCCCTCCACTTT. It encodes CASSQVAGINSPLHF. This chain uses TRBV14 with TRBJ1-6; D remains unclear. This CDR3 is 15 amino acids long. In germline, CDR1 is SGHDN, CDR2 FVKESK. The germline V and J ends were trimmed by 1 base and 6 bases, with 10 bases remaining between them.

The chain has TRBV5-6 and TRBJ2-3; D uncertain. Trimming took off 1 base at V and 4 bases at J, with 7 bases between the two ends. This CDR3 region has 13 residues. The V gene's germline CDR1 is SGHDT and CDR2 YYEEEE. The CDR3 is CASSLYSPDTQYF. Written as DNA, the CDR3 is TGTGCCAGCAGCTTGTACTCCCCAGATACGCAGTATTTT.

The V call is TRBV3-1 (or the pseudogene TRBV3-2), the J call TRBJ1-2, with D unresolved. V was trimmed by 0 bases and J by 3 bases, leaving 14 bases between them. This CDR3 comprises 16 residues. The germline V gene encodes CDR1 LGHDT and CDR2 YNNKEL (reference sequence). CDR3 protein: CASSQDIAGTDYGYTF. CDR3 coding DNA: TGTGCCAGCAGCCAAGATATCGCGGGAACAGACTATGGCTACACCTTC.

The chain links TRBV15 to TRBJ2-2; the match to TRBD2 covers 7 bases. The CDR3 covers 14 residues. V trimming: 8 bases; J trimming: 7 bases; junction bases outside the gene matches: 10. From germline, CDR1 is LNHNV and CDR2 YYDKDF (reference sequence). Here the CDR3 DNA reads TGTGCCACCTCATCGGGGGGTACGAACGGGGAGCTGTTTTTT. It encodes CATSSGGTNGELFF.

V usage is TRBV2 and J usage is TRBJ2-5; D might be TRBD2 (6 bases). Trimming removed 3 bases from V and 7 bases from J, with 18 bases in between. CDR1 SNHLY and CDR2 FYNNEI come from the germline V gene. The CDR3 is 15 amino acids. The CDR3 bases are TGTGCCAGCAGTGAGACGAGCGGAGGGGCCGGGACCCAGTACTTC. The encoded protein is CASSETSGGAGTQYF.